A selection of T cell receptor beta chains follows, all from one sample in a study of cytomegalovirus exposure and HLA in healthy donors. Profiling relied on immunoSEQ multiplex PCR, and the TCRdb table lists in-frame clones only, not all of them. The sample has around 220,000 clones, approximately 68% seen once. Sequencing input: PBMCs. The receptors shown here come from a woman aged 30 to 39 in good health and CMV-seronegative. Both conserved end residues are part of each CDR3. Fields, in order: J gene, D gene, V gene, clone size, CDR3 DNA, CDR3 protein. A D gene is named only where the DNA matches it firmly. Clone size is shown for a subset of rows, as once, few, many or a class of expanded clone.

TRBJ2-7,.,TRBV7-6,once,TGTGCCAGCAGCTCCGGACACGCGCTCTCATCCTACGAGCAGTACTTC,CASSSGHALSSYEQYF
TRBJ2-7,.,TRBV27,.,TGTGCCAGCAGTTTACTAGGAGACGAGCAGTACTTC,CASSLLGDEQYF
TRBJ2-3,TRBD2,TRBV2,once,TGTGCCAGCACTAGGGACCCGACTAGCACGGTCACAGATACGCAGTATTTT,CASTRDPTSTVTDTQYF
TRBJ1-5,TRBD1,TRBV7-9,.,TGTTCCAGCAGCTTAACAGGGGGCTTCAATCAGCCCCAGCATTTT,CSSSLTGGFNQPQHF
TRBJ2-5,TRBD2,TRBV15,.,TGTGCCACCAGCAGTGGGACTAGCGGGGGTGAAGAGACCCAGTACTTC,CATSSGTSGGEETQYF
TRBJ2-1,TRBD2,TRBV2,.,TGTGCCAGCAGACTAGCGGGGGGCCAGGAGCAGTTCTTC,CASRLAGGQEQFF
TRBJ2-2,TRBD2,TRBV9,.,TGTGCCAGCAGCGTAGGTAGGACTAGCCTCACCGGGGAGCTGTTTTTT,CASSVGRTSLTGELFF
TRBJ1-2,.,TRBV6-5,.,TGTGCCAGCGGCAACAGGCTCAAAGGCTACACCTTC,CASGNRLKGYTF
TRBJ1-6,TRBD1,TRBV30,.,TGTGCCCGATCACAGGGGAATTCCCCCCTCAACTTT,CARSQGNSPLNF
TRBJ2-7,TRBD2,TRBV7-2,.,TGTGCCAGCACCAGACTAGCGGGATACAACGAGCAGTACTTC,CASTRLAGYNEQYF
TRBJ2-7,.,TRBV2,.,TGTGCCAGCAGTTTTAGTGCCTACGAGCACTCCTTC,CASSFSAYEHSF
TRBJ2-4,.,TRBV5-1,.,TGCGCCAGCAGCTTGGATGGCAGTAACATTCAGTACTTC,CASSLDGSNIQYF
TRBJ2-7,TRBD2,TRBV9,.,TGTGCCAGCAGCGAGAGCGGGAGTCCATCCTACGAGCAGTACTTC,CASSESGSPSYEQYF
TRBJ2-1,.,TRBV7-9,.,TGTGCCAGCAGCTTAACGGTCGGTAACAATGAGCAGTTCTTC,CASSLTVGNNEQFF
TRBJ1-6,.,TRBV6-6,.,TGTGCCAGCAGTTACTCGCCAGGGCCCTATAATTCACCCCTCCACTTT,CASSYSPGPYNSPLHF
TRBJ1-3,.,TRBV5-8,.,TGTGCCAGCAGCTTGTCAGGGCCGAACACCATATATTTT,CASSLSGPNTIYF
TRBJ2-6,TRBD1,TRBV2,.,TGTGCCAGCAGTGAGACAGGGGGCGCTGGGGCCAACGTCCTGACTTTC,CASSETGGAGANVLTF
TRBJ2-1,.,TRBV27,once,TGTGCCAGCAGGATTATGAAGACAGCCGGTGGCAATGAGCAGTTCTTC,CASRIMKTAGGNEQFF
TRBJ1-4,.,TRBV30,.,TGTGCCTGGAGAGCCGACAGAACTAATAAAAAACTGTTTTTT,CAWRADRTNKKLFF
TRBJ1-1,.,TRBV7-9,.,TGTGCCAGCAGCTTAGGGGACACCCTTTGGAACACTGAAGCTTTCTTT,CASSLGDTLWNTEAFF
TRBJ2-1,.,TRBV6-1,.,TGTGCCAGCTATAACCCAGTACATGGGCAGTTCTTC,CASYNPVHGQFF
TRBJ2-6,.,TRBV6-1,.,TGTGCCAGCAGTGTTACAGTAACTGGGGCCAACGTCCTGACTTTC,CASSVTVTGANVLTF
TRBJ2-1,TRBD2,TRBV11-2,.,TGTGCCAGCAGCTTAGTTTCCAGCGGGAGTCGAATTGGCAATGAGCAGTTCTTC,CASSLVSSGSRIGNEQFF
TRBJ1-6,TRBD1,TRBV4-1,.,TGCGCCAGCAGCCAAAGGGACAGGGGTGCTGCAGGGTCACCCCTCCACTTT,CASSQRDRGAAGSPLHF
TRBJ2-4,.,TRBV7-2,few,TGTGCCAGCAGCCTCTCCCCCAGAGGGATTCAGTACTTC,CASSLSPRGIQYF
TRBJ2-1,TRBD2,TRBV2,.,TGTGCCAGCAGTGAACGCGGGGGGGCGGATGAGCAGTTCTTC,CASSERGGADEQFF
TRBJ1-5,.,TRBV7-2,.,TGTGCCAGCAGCCCGTCAGGGACATATAGCAATCAGCCCCAGCATTTT,CASSPSGTYSNQPQHF
TRBJ2-3,.,TRBV7-9,.,TGTTCCAGCAGCTTAGCCGGAGATACGCAGTATTTT,CSSSLAGDTQYF
TRBJ1-5,.,TRBV6-1,.,TGTGCCAGCAGGTCGGCACAGTCGGGCAATCAGCCCCAGCATTTT,CASRSAQSGNQPQHF
TRBJ1-5,.,TRBV6-1,few,TGTGCCAGCAGTGAAACGTCCCATTTGACAGTGGCCCATCAGCCCCAGCATTTT,CASSETSHLTVAHQPQHF
TRBJ2-1,TRBD2,TRBV6-6,.,TGTGCCAGCCCCGGGACTAGCGGGGCCAGTGAGAATGAGCAGTTCTTC,CASPGTSGASENEQFF
TRBJ1-2,TRBD1,TRBV7-9,.,TGTGCCAGCAGCTCCGGGGGGGACAGGGAAAGTCACCTGTCGGGCTACACCTTC,CASSSGGDRESHLSGYTF
TRBJ2-7,TRBD2,TRBV7-6,.,TGTGCCAGCAGCTTAGAGGGACTAGCGGGGGGCGGTATCTACGAGCAGTACTTC,CASSLEGLAGGGIYEQYF
TRBJ1-1,TRBD1,TRBV6-1,.,TGTGCCAGCAGGACAGGGGACTTGAACACTGAAGCTTTCTTT,CASRTGDLNTEAFF
TRBJ2-7,.,TRBV2,.,TGTGCCAGCGGGGGGAGCTACGAGCAGTACTTC,CASGGSYEQYF
TRBJ2-5,TRBD1,TRBV5-1,.,TGCGCCAGCAGCACCCAGACAGGGGAAGGGGAGACCCAGTACTTC,CASSTQTGEGETQYF
TRBJ2-5,.,TRBV30,once,TGTGCCTGGAGTTTTCTGTCAGAGACCCAGTACTTC,CAWSFLSETQYF
TRBJ1-2,.,TRBV2,.,TGTGCCAGCCCGCGACTACCCCATGGCTACACCTTC,CASPRLPHGYTF
TRBJ1-5,TRBD1,TRBV18,.,TGTGCCAGCTCACCTCGGGACAGTCGAAGCAATCAGCCCCAGCATTTT,CASSPRDSRSNQPQHF
TRBJ1-1,.,TRBV27,.,TGTGCCAGCAGTTTATCAGGGGGTTTGAACACTGAAGCTTTCTTT,CASSLSGGLNTEAFF
TRBJ2-3,.,TRBV5-1,few,TGCGCCAGCAGCTTGGGACTGGCGGCAGATACGCAGTATTTT,CASSLGLAADTQYF
TRBJ2-5,.,TRBV5-6,.,TGTGCCAGCAGCTTGGTTCGGGAGACCCAGTACTTC,CASSLVRETQYF
TRBJ1-1,.,TRBV2,.,TGTGCCAGCAGTGTTGGAGAGAACACTGAAGCTTTCTTT,CASSVGENTEAFF
TRBJ2-3,.,TRBV2,.,TGTGCCAGCAGGGTGGAGGCTAGCTTAGATACGCAGTATTTT,CASRVEASLDTQYF
TRBJ1-2,.,TRBV21-1,.,TGTGCCAGCAGCACTAGACAGGCTCCCAACTATGGCTACACCTTC,CASSTRQAPNYGYTF
TRBJ2-1,TRBD2,TRBV6-1,.,TGTGCCAGCAGTTGGCTAGCGGGAGAGAACAATGAGCAGTTCTTC,CASSWLAGENNEQFF
TRBJ1-1,TRBD1,TRBV2,.,TGTGCCAGCAGTACCCAGGGGGATTATGAAGCTTTCTTT,CASSTQGDYEAFF
TRBJ2-7,.,TRBV6-5,.,TGTGCCAGCAGTAGGGGGGGGAGCACCTACGAGCAGTACTTC,CASSRGGSTYEQYF
TRBJ2-3,TRBD2,TRBV29-1,.,TGCAGCGTTTCCCGAGCGGGGGCCCGCACAGATACGCAGTATTTT,CSVSRAGARTDTQYF
TRBJ1-5,.,TRBV6-5,.,TGTGCCAGCAGTGACTGGGAGCAGCCCCAGCATTTT,CASSDWEQPQHF
TRBJ2-5,.,TRBV29-1,.,TGCAGCGTCGGACAGCTGGGAGAGACCCAGTACTTC,CSVGQLGETQYF